Sequencing of this TCR beta chain was carried out in a study of shared clonotypes between healthy human individuals. Profiling relied on immunoSEQ multiplex PCR, and the TCRdb table lists in-frame clones only, not all of them. The top ten hold 0.36% of the sample, which has about 2.4 million clones, approximately 93% seen once. Germline CDR1 and CDR2: SGHNT and YENEEA. The CDR3 is 13 residues long. V shed 5 bases and J shed 4 bases, with 10 bases lying between them. This clone was counted once. Sequencing was performed on naive CD4+ T cells from PBMCs. The subset denotes: CD45RA+ positively selected. This TCR was sampled from a man between 18 and 29 years old in good health. Some clones in this sample may be carry-over from other donors' samples. The gene calls are TRBV11-3 and TRBJ2-3; D might be TRBD2 (6 bases). Here the CDR3 DNA reads TGTGCCAGCAGCCCGACTAGGTCAGATACGCAGTATTTT. It yields the protein CASSPTRSDTQYF.